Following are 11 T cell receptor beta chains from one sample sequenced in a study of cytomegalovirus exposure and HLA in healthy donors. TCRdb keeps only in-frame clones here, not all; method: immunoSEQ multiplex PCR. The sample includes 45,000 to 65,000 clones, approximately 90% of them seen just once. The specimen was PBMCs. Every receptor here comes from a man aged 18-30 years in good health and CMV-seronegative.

The CDR3 DNA sequence: TGCGCCAGCAGCTTGAGGGCGGGAGACCCATACAATGAGCAGTTCTTC. As protein: CASSLRAGDPYNEQFF. The chain employs TRBV5-1 and TRBJ2-1, with 7 bases lining up with TRBD2. J was trimmed by 4 bases and V by 1 base; bases with no gene match: 8. The CDR3 totals 16 residues. The germline V gene has CDR1 SGHRS and CDR2 YFSETQ.

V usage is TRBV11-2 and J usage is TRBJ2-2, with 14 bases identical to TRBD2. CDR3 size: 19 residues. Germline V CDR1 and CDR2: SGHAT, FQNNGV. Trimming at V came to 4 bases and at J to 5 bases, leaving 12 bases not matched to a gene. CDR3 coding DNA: TGTGCCAGCAGCTCAGCACCGGGACTAGCGGGAGTTTTGACCGGGGAGCTGTTTTTT. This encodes CASSSAPGLAGVLTGELFF.

DNA for the CDR3: TGTGCCAGCAGCTACAGGGCAACTACCACAGATACGCAGTATTTT. Translating gives CASSYRATTTDTQYF. The chain combines TRBV5-4 with TRBJ2-3, with D possibly matching TRBD1 (6 bases). V lost 3 bases to trimming and J lost 2 bases, with 13 bases between them. The CDR3 is 15 amino acids. Germline V lookup: CDR1 SGHNT, CDR2 YYREEE (reference sequence).

The CDR3 is CASSEAGGEQFF. In DNA form, the CDR3 reads TGTGCCAGCAGTGAGGCAGGGGGTGAGCAGTTCTTC. The rearrangement links TRBV6-4 to TRBJ2-1, with 7 bases matching TRBD1. Germline V gene sequence: CDR1 MRHNA, CDR2 SNTAGT. The CDR3 has 12 amino acids. J lost 9 bases, V lost 3 bases, and 2 bases had no gene match.

DNA of the CDR3: TGTGCCAGCAGGGCCAGGCGCTCTGGGGCCAACGTCCTGACTTTC. It codes for CASRARRSGANVLTF. J is TRBJ2-6 and V is TRBV6-1; D is ambiguous. This CDR3 spans 15 amino acids. With 6 bases removed from V and 0 bases from J, the gap between germline ends came to 9 bases. Per the germline V gene, CDR1 is MNHNS and CDR2 is SASEGT.

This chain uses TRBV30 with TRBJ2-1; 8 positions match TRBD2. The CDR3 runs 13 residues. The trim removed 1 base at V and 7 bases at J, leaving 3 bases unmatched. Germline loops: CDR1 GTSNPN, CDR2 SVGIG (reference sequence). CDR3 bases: TGTGCCTGGAGTGGAGGCGGGAGGAATGAGCAGTTCTTC. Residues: CAWSGGGRNEQFF.

Here the CDR3 reads CSVVGGITYEQYF. CDR3 coding DNA: TGCAGCGTTGTAGGAGGAATCACCTACGAGCAGTACTTC. The chain uses TRBV29-1 and TRBJ2-7; tentative D call: TRBD2 (5 bases). Trimming took off 4 bases at V and 2 bases at J, with 12 bases between the two ends. CDR3 size: 13 residues. Germline CDR1 SQVTM, CDR2 ANQGSEA.

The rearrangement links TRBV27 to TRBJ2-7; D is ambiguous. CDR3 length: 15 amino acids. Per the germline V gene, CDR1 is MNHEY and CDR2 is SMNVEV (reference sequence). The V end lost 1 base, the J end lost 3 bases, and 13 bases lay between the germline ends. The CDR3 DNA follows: TGTGCCAGCAGTTTATACCGTCCCGCGGACTACGAGCAGTACTTC. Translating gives CASSLYRPADYEQYF.

This CDR3 reads CASSLGRTGNTEAFF. The DNA for the CDR3 is TGTGCCAGCAGCTTGGGCCGCACTGGTAACACTGAAGCTTTCTTT. The rearrangement joins TRBV5-4 to TRBJ1-1, with no clear D. The germline V and J ends were trimmed by 0 bases and 2 bases, with 11 bases remaining between them. Germline CDR1 reads SGHNT; CDR2 reads YYREEE (reference sequence). This CDR3 region has 15 residues.

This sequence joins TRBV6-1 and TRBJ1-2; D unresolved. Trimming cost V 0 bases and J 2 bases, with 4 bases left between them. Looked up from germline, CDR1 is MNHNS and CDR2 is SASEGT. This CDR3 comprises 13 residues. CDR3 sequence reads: CASSEAENYGYTF. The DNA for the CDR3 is TGTGCCAGCAGTGAAGCAGAGAACTATGGCTACACCTTC.

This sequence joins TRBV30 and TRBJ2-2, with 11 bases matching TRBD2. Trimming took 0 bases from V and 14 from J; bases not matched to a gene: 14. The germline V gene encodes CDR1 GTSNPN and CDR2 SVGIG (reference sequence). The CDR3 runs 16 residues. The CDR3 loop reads CAWSVLGSGRVFFLFF. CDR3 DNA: TGTGCCTGGAGTGTACTGGGTAGCGGGAGGGTGTTTTTTCTGTTTTTT.